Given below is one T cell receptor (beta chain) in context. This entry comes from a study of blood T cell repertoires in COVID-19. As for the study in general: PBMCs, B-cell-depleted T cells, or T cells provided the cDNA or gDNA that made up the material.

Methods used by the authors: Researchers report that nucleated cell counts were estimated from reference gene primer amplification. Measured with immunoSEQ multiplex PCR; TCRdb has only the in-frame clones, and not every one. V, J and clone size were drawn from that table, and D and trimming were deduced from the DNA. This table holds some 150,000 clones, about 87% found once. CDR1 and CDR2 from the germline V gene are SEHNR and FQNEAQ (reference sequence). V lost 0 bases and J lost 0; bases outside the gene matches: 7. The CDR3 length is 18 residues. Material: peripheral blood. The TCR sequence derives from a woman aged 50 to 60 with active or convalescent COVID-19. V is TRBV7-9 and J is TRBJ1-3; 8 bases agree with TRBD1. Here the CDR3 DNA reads TGTGCCAGCAGCTTAGCTTCAGGGGGCGCATCCTCTGGAAACACCATATATTTT. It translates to CASSLASGGASSGNTIYF.